A selection of T cell receptor beta chains follows, all from one sample in a study of blood T cells in healthy people across ages. TCRdb redid the calling of the 5' RACE reads with MiXCR, one entry per CDR3 protein. The sample carries 1.5 million to 2 million distinct CDR3 sequences, roughly 32% recorded once. Source material: blood. These receptors originate from a woman aged 30 to 39 in good health. Both conserved end residues are part of each CDR3. A D gene is named only where the DNA matches it firmly. Size is omitted from some rows. Given values are once, few, many or a class for expanded clones.

>TRBD1|TRBJ2-1|TRBV27|few
TGTGCCAGCAGGCGTGGTGGGACAGGGGGCTCAGGTGAGCAGTTCTTC
CASRRGGTGGSGEQFF
>TRBD1|TRBJ2-7|TRBV20-1|few
TGCAGTGCTAGACCTCCCAGGGGGACCTTGGGCTACGAGCAGTACTTC
CSARPPRGTLGYEQYF
>TRBD1|TRBJ2-7|TRBV28|few
TGTGCCAGCCTAAAGGGACAGCTCTACGAGCAGTACTTC
CASLKGQLYEQYF
>TRBD2|TRBJ2-3|TRBV3-1|few
TGTGCCAGCAGCCAAGGGGGCGCCCGGGGGGGGTATTTT
CASSQGGARGGYF
>-|TRBJ1-5|TRBV7-6|few
TGTGCCAGCAGCTTAGGGGTCACGTATCGGGGGGATAGCAATCAGCCCCAGCATTTT
CASSLGVTYRGDSNQPQHF
>TRBD2|TRBJ2-1|TRBV18|few
TGTGCCAGCTCACCGGGGGAGCTAGCGGGAGTTTCGGGAAATGAGCAGTTCTTC
CASSPGELAGVSGNEQFF
>-|TRBJ1-2|TRBV20-1|many
TGCAGTGCTGTCCGGGGGCATGGCTACACCTTC
CSAVRGHGYTF
>TRBD1|TRBJ1-2|TRBV28|-
TGTGCCAGCAGTCGACCCGGGACAGGGAACTATGGCTACACCTTC
CASSRPGTGNYGYTF
>-|TRBJ2-3|TRBV6-2/TRBV6-3|-
TGTGCCAGCAGAAGGGACTCTAAAGATACGCAGTATTTT
CASRRDSKDTQYF
>TRBD2|TRBJ2-5|TRBV11-2|-
TGTGCCAGCACCCATGCGGGGGGGCGTGGGACCCAGTACTTC
CASTHAGGRGTQYF
>TRBD1|TRBJ1-2|TRBV20-1|-
TGCAGTGCTAGGAGACAGGGCCATGGCTACACCTTC
CSARRQGHGYTF
>-|TRBJ1-1|TRBV6-6|many
TGTGCCAGCAGGAACACTGAAGCTTTCTTT
CASRNTEAFF
>-|TRBJ1-6|TRBV5-1|few
TGCGCCAGCAGCTTGGGTTTGTCCTGGGGTTCACCCCTCCACTTT
CASSLGLSWGSPLHF
>TRBD1|TRBJ1-6|TRBV5-8|-
TGTGCCAGCAGAGTGGGACAGGGCGTATCACCCCTCCACTTT
CASRVGQGVSPLHF
>-|TRBJ2-7|TRBV18|-
TGTGCCAGCTCTAAAGGCCCCCACGAGCAGTACTTC
CASSKGPHEQYF
>-|TRBJ2-7|TRBV5-1|few
TGCGCCAGCAGCCCTGACGCGGGATTATACGAGCAGTACTTC
CASSPDAGLYEQYF